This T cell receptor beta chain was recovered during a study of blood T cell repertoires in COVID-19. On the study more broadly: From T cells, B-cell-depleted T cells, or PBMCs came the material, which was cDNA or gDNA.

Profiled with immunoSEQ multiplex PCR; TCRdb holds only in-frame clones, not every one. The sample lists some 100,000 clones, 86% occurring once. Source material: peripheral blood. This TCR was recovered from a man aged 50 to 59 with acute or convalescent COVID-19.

CDR3 sequence reads: CASSPEILTSGATDTQYF. In nucleotides, the CDR3 is TGCGCCAGCAGCCCAGAAATACTGACTAGCGGGGCCACAGATACGCAGTATTTT. This chain uses TRBV4-1 with TRBJ2-3; 11 bases map to TRBD2. After removal of 4 bases from V and 2 bases from J, the junction contained 11 bases not matched to a gene. Germline V gene data show CDR1 as MGHRA and CDR2 as YSYEKL. The CDR3 runs to 18 residues.